This TCR beta chain emerged from a study of beta chain features in type 1 diabetes. cDNA synthesis used the whole RNA isolate, giving expressed TCRB sequences. The assay was immunoSEQ multiplex PCR, and TCRdb's table has in-frame clones only and misses some. The sample records about 340,000 clones, approximately 9.9% being singletons. This clone was found a few times. Its cognate antigen is unknown. Germline lookup yields CDR1 MNHEY and CDR2 SMNVEV (reference sequence). The ends were cut back, 5 bases at V and 3 bases at J, with 11 bases in the middle. The CDR3 extends over 13 amino acids. Researchers reported sorting CD4+ naive, central memory, regulatory and stem cell-like memory cells via CD45RO/CCR7/CD25/CD127/CD95/CD27. Broader study findings: There was a possibility that cDNA sequencing over-represented cells with high TCR expression. When Type 1 diabetes patients were examined, their TCRB CDR3s proved moderately but significantly shorter in all four CD4+ subsets. A pattern of fewer insertions and more deletions at VDJ junctions was seen in type 1 diabetes patients.

Sequencing was performed on central memory CD4+ T cells from blood. The TCR was taken from a man younger than 45 with type 1 diabetes. J is TRBJ2-7 and V is TRBV27; D might be TRBD1 (6 bases). This CDR3 reads CASSRDTDYEQYF. The CDR3 DNA follows: TGTGCCAGCAGTCGGGACACAGACTACGAGCAGTACTTC.